This passage covers 18 T cell receptor beta chains from one sample sequenced in a study of shared clonotypes between healthy human individuals. The table came from immunoSEQ multiplex PCR; TCRdb's copy has only in-frame clones and leaves some out. This sample has some 2,400,000 clones, with 90% to 97% found just once. The specimen was naive CD4+ T cells sorted from blood. Specified subset: CD45RA+ positively selected. Receptors originate from a man between 18 and 35 years old in good health.

The chain carries TRBV5-3 and TRBJ2-3; D remains unclear. TRBV5-3 is marked as an open reading frame, function uncertain. The germline V and J ends were trimmed by 1 base and 1 base, with 7 bases remaining between them. CDR3 length: 14 amino acids. The CDR3 sequence is CARSLYGGTDTQYF. The CDR3 DNA reads as TGTGCCAGAAGCTTGTATGGCGGCACAGATACGCAGTATTTT.

This chain connects TRBV9 to TRBJ2-7; possible D gene TRBD1, 7 bases. V lost 0 bases, J lost 1 base, and 17 bases lay in between. Germline CDR1 SGDLS, CDR2 YYNGEE. This CDR3 has 17 residues. The CDR3, as DNA: TGTGCCAGCAGCGTAGGAGGCGGGGCAGGGGGTTCCTACGAGCAGTACTTC. Protein product: CASSVGGGAGGSYEQYF.

This chain connects TRBV19 to TRBJ1-1, with a possible D match to TRBD1 (5 bases). CDR3 length equals 13 residues. V lost 1 base and J lost 8, with 11 bases in between. In germline, CDR1 is LNHDA, CDR2 SQIVND (reference sequence). The CDR3 protein is CASSIVEAGEAFF. The CDR3, as DNA: TGTGCCAGTAGTATAGTTGAGGCAGGGGAAGCTTTCTTT.

The rearrangement uses TRBV6-6 and TRBJ2-4; 7 nucleotides agree with TRBD2. V lost 2 bases, J lost 2 bases, and 6 bases stayed unmatched. The CDR3 length is 16 residues. Germline-derived CDR1 and CDR2 are MNHNY and SVGAGI (reference sequence). In nucleotides, the CDR3 is TGTGCCAGCAGTTACCTTATGGGAGGGACCAAAAACATTCAGTACTTC. Translating gives CASSYLMGGTKNIQYF.

V and J are TRBV6-5 and TRBJ1-2; TRBD1 is a possible D gene (5 bases). The V and J ends lost 8 bases and 4 bases respectively, with 17 bases between them. The germline V gene has CDR1 MNHEY and CDR2 SVGAGI. The CDR3 sequence is 14 residues long. This CDR3 is CASSRIRDFYGYTF. CDR3 nucleotide sequence: TGTGCCAGCTCTAGAATTCGGGACTTCTATGGCTACACCTTC.

J is TRBJ1-1 and V is TRBV30; 7 bases are a match to TRBD1. Losses at the gene ends were 6 bases for V and 1 base for J; bases not matched to a gene: 5. This CDR3 region has 13 residues. Germline assignment: CDR1 GTSNPN and CDR2 SVGIG (reference sequence). CDR3 sequence (DNA): TGTGCCTGTGGGGACAGCTCGAACACTGAAGCTTTCTTT. Protein: CACGDSSNTEAFF.

The chain couples TRBV30 to TRBJ2-2; D not certain. V dropped 3 bases and J dropped 0 bases, with 8 bases sitting between them. Germline V CDR1 and CDR2: GTSNPN, SVGIG (reference sequence). The CDR3 is 14 amino acids. CDR3 nucleotide sequence: TGTGCCTGGAGAGGACGGGCGAACACCGGGGAGCTGTTTTTT. This sequence encodes CAWRGRANTGELFF.

The CDR3 reads CANTPDISPGNTIYF. The CDR3 nucleotides read TGTGCCAACACCCCGGACATATCTCCTGGAAACACCATATATTTT. This chain connects TRBV10-3 to TRBJ1-3; possible D gene TRBD1, 5 bases. CDR1 is ENHRY and CDR2 is SYGVKD in the germline V gene. The V end lost 10 bases, the J end lost 2 bases, and 18 bases lay between the germline ends. CDR3 length equals 15 residues.

V usage is TRBV30 and J usage is TRBJ2-1, with D perhaps TRBD1 (6 bases). CDR1 is GTSNPN, CDR2 SVGIG, per germline (reference sequence). V lost 4 bases and J lost 7, with 14 bases in between. The CDR3 has 13 amino acids. The CDR3, as DNA: TGTGCCTGGATTTTTTTAGGGGGTAATGAGCAGTTCTTC. Its translation: CAWIFLGGNEQFF.

The chain employs TRBV2 and TRBJ2-5; 8 bases fit TRBD1. J was trimmed by 3 bases and V by 6 bases; bases with no gene match: 3. Per germline, CDR1 SNHLY and CDR2 FYNNEI. This CDR3 has 13 amino acids. CDR3 nucleotides: TGTGCCAGCAGAAAGACAGGGGAAGAGACCCAGTACTTC. This translates into CASRKTGEETQYF. The full variable domain, rest sourced from reference TRBV2 and TRBJ2-5, is EPEVTQTPSHQVTQMGQEVILRCVPISNHLYFYWYRQILGQKVEFLVSFYNNEISEKSEIFDDQFSVERPDGSNFTLKIRSTKLEDSAMYFCASRKTGEETQYFGPGTRLLVL.

In regard to this clone: The conserved closing phenylalanine or tryptophan is absent in this CDR3, likely reflecting a read error. The chain carries TRBV11-2 and TRBJ1-3; the D is unclear. Germline V gives CDR1 SGHAT, CDR2 FQNNGV. The CDR3 consists of 15 residues. The V and J ends lost 3 bases and 0 bases respectively, with 9 bases between them. Written as DNA, the CDR3 is TGTGCCAGCAGCTTGGCACAAGCCTCTGGAAACACCATATATTCT. It specifies CASSLAQASGNTIYS.

This clone was detected a few times. The chain couples TRBV5-1 to TRBJ2-2, with TRBD2 identical over 12 bases. Germline assignment: CDR1 SGHRS and CDR2 YFSETQ. Unmatched junction bases numbered 6, after V lost 4 bases and J lost 2 bases. The CDR3 is made up of 17 amino acids. The CDR3 is CASSQTSGRSNTGELFF. CDR3 sequence (DNA): TGCGCCAGCAGCCAAACTAGCGGGAGGAGCAACACCGGGGAGCTGTTTTTT.

The chain is built from TRBV10-1 and TRBJ2-1, with TRBD2 identical over 9 bases. Losses at the gene ends were 3 bases for V and 10 bases for J; bases not matched to a gene: 10. Germline V gives CDR1 WNHNN, CDR2 SYGVQD (reference sequence). The CDR3 consists of 15 residues. The CDR3 here is CASSERSSGSEEQFF. CDR3 bases: TGCGCCAGCAGTGAACGGAGTAGCGGGAGTGAGGAGCAGTTCTTC.

The chain carries TRBV7-2 and TRBJ1-2; 12 bases are a match to TRBD1. Germline trimming cut 5 bases from V and 4 bases from J; bases unmatched to any gene: 5. From germline, CDR1 is SGHTA and CDR2 FQGNSA. The CDR3 sequence is 15 residues long. The CDR3 DNA reads TGTGCCAGCAGCCCCGAGGGACAGGGGGCCTATGGCTACACCTTC. Translating gives CASSPEGQGAYGYTF.

The chain couples TRBV10-3 to TRBJ2-7; the D gene is possibly TRBD1 (6 bases). The germline CDR1 and CDR2 sequences are ENHRY and SYGVKD. The CDR3 runs to 14 residues. The ends were cut back, 10 bases at V and 0 bases at J, with 16 bases in the middle. The CDR3 loop reads CATFSGTSSYEQYF. CDR3 bases: TGTGCCACCTTCTCGGGGACAAGCTCCTACGAGCAGTACTTC.

The rearrangement links TRBV9 to TRBJ2-2, with D possibly being TRBD1 (6 bases). Germline V gene sequence: CDR1 SGDLS, CDR2 YYNGEE. The CDR3 spans 15 residues. V was cut by 0 bases and J by 5 bases, with 11 bases left in between. The chain's CDR3 is CASSVDRVMTGELFF. The CDR3 nucleotides are TGTGCCAGCAGCGTAGACAGGGTTATGACCGGGGAGCTGTTTTTT.

The genes are TRBV19 and TRBJ1-6, with unresolved D. V gave up 3 bases and J gave up 7 bases, with 7 bases separating them. CDR3 length equals 13 residues. The V gene's germline CDR1 is LNHDA and CDR2 SQIVND (reference sequence). CDR3 sequence (DNA): TGTGCCAGTAGTATGCAGTCAAATTCACCCCTCCACTTT. It translates to CASSMQSNSPLHF.

The chain links TRBV18 to TRBJ2-1, with D possibly being TRBD1 (5 bases). V was shortened by 8 bases and J by 7 bases, with 12 bases between the two germline ends. Germline values: CDR1 KGHSH, CDR2 LQKENI. This CDR3 has 12 residues. As DNA, the CDR3 is TGTGCCAGCGTCTTGACAGAGAATGAGCAGTTCTTC. Protein: CASVLTENEQFF.